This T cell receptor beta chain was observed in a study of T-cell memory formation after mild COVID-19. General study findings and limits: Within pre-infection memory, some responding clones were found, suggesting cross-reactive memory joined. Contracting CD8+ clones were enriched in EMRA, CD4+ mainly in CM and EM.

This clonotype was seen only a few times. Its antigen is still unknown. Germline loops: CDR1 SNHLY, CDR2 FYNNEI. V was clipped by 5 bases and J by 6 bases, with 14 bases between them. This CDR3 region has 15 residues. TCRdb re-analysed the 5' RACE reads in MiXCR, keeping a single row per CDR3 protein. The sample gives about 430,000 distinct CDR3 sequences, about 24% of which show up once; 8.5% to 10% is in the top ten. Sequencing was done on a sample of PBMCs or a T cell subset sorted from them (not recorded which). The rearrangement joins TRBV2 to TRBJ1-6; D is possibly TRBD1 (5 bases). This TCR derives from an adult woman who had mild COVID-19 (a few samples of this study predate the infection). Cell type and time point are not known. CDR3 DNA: TGTGCCAGCAGTCTCTATGGGGGAACTAATTCACCCCTCCACTTT. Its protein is CASSLYGGTNSPLHF. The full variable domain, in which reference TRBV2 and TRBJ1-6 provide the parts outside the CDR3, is EPEVTQTPSHQVTQMGQEVILRCVPISNHLYFYWYRQILGQKVEFLVSFYNNEISEKSEIFDDQFSVERPDGSNFTLKIRSTKLEDSAMYFCASSLYGGTNSPLHFGNGTRLTVT.